Shown below are 13 T cell receptor beta chains from a single sample sequenced in a study of Tregs in tolerant kidney transplant recipients. Assay used: immunoSEQ multiplex PCR; TCRdb lists only in-frame clones, some missing. The top ten clones hold about 2.3% of a sample with more than 25,000 clones, about four fifths of them seen once. What these receptors recognize is not known. Sequencing was performed on Tregs from blood cultured with allogeneic cells. The receptors originated from a human donor in good health.

The gene calls are TRBV5-4 and TRBJ2-1; no firm D call. Trimming stripped 1 base from V and 0 bases from J, with 8 bases between. Germline V lookup: CDR1 SGHNT, CDR2 YYREEE (reference sequence). This CDR3 comprises 15 residues. The CDR3 here is CASSLSVSSYNEQFF. The CDR3 DNA reads TGTGCCAGCAGCTTGTCGGTAAGCTCCTACAATGAGCAGTTCTTC.

The chain is built from TRBV27 and TRBJ2-1, with 10 positions matching TRBD2. V was clipped by 3 bases and J by 0 bases; unmatched bases: 14. Germline lookup yields CDR1 MNHEY and CDR2 SMNVEV (reference sequence). This CDR3 is built from 20 residues. CDR3 loop: CASSFRQASGGLLSYNEQFF. CDR3 coding DNA: TGTGCCAGCAGTTTCCGTCAGGCTAGCGGGGGCCTTCTCTCCTACAATGAGCAGTTCTTC.

The table lists this clone with a count of one. The chain recombines TRBV11-3 with TRBJ2-1; D is tentatively TRBD1 or TRBD2 (7 bases each). The CDR3 extends over 15 amino acids. The germline gives CDR1 SGHNT, CDR2 YENEEA. Trimming cost V 5 bases and J 6 bases, with 17 bases left between them. CDR3 amino acids: CASSPRQGGPNEQFF. Here the CDR3 DNA reads TGTGCCAGCAGCCCCCGTCAGGGGGGGCCCAATGAGCAGTTCTTC.

This rearrangement joins TRBV7-8 to TRBJ1-5; D might be TRBD1 (5 bases). In germline, CDR1 is SGHVS, CDR2 FQNEAQ. The CDR3 totals 21 residues. V lost 5 bases and J 3 bases, leaving 32 bases between the germline ends. The CDR3 spells CASSPLILPSRGGPFNQPQHF. The CDR3 nucleotides read TGTGCCAGCAGCCCATTAATCCTTCCATCGCGTGGGGGACCCTTCAATCAGCCCCAGCATTTT.

This clone was detected only once. The chain joins TRBV5-6 to TRBJ1-2; D gene uncertain. The CDR3 covers 14 residues. Germline V gene data show CDR1 as SGHDT and CDR2 as YYEEEE. Trimming stripped 0 bases from V and 8 bases from J, with 14 bases between. The CDR3 spells CASSLEPRGRGYTF. For the CDR3, the DNA is TGTGCCAGCAGCTTGGAGCCCCGGGGTCGGGGCTACACCTTC.

The chain has TRBV2 and TRBJ2-3; 7 bases fit TRBD2. CDR3 size: 15 residues. The germline V gene encodes CDR1 SNHLY and CDR2 FYNNEI. V gave up 7 bases and J gave up 7 bases; unmatched junction bases: 14. For the CDR3, the DNA is TGTGCCAGCACCCAGGAGCGGGAAGGGCAAAATACGCAGTATTTT. Translated: CASTQEREGQNTQYF.

V is TRBV5-4 and J is TRBJ2-5; D ambiguous. V lost 5 bases and J lost 4, with 12 bases in between. This CDR3 region has 13 residues. The V gene's germline CDR1 is SGHNT and CDR2 YYREEE (reference sequence). CDR3 sequence (DNA): TGTGCCAGCAGTCCTAACCCCCCAGAGACCCAGTACTTC. Protein product: CASSPNPPETQYF.

J is TRBJ1-2 and V is TRBV19; D call uncertain. The CDR3 contains 11 residues. Trimming stripped 3 bases from V and 6 bases from J, with 5 bases between. CDR1 is LNHDA and CDR2 is SQIVND in the germline V gene (reference sequence). CDR3 nucleotides: TGTGCCAGTAGTATCGGGGATGGCTACACCTTC. Translation: CASSIGDGYTF.

This clone has only a few counts. V is TRBV5-1 and J is TRBJ2-7, with a possible D match to TRBD2 (5 bases). V shed 0 bases and J shed 1 base, with 17 bases lying between them. CDR1 and CDR2 (germline): SGHRS, YFSETQ. CDR3 size: 17 residues. DNA for the CDR3: TGCGCCAGCAGCTTGGCCGGGGTGGCCCGTAGGTCCTACGAGCAGTACTTC. Residues: CASSLAGVARRSYEQYF. Drawing the rest from reference TRBV5-1 and TRBJ2-7, the complete variable domain is KAGVTQTPRYLIKTRGQQVTLSCSPISGHRSVSWYQQTPGQGLQFLFEYFSETQRNKGNFPGRFSGRQFSNSRSEMNVSTLELGDSALYLCASSLAGVARRSYEQYFGPGTRLTVT.

In this sample, this clone turned up once. The chain is built from TRBV5-1 and TRBJ1-1, with D tentatively TRBD1 (5 bases). V lost 0 bases to trimming and J lost 0 bases, with 6 bases between them. The CDR3 contains 14 residues. Germline V gene lookup returns CDR1 SGHRS and CDR2 YFSETQ. CDR3 protein: CASSLVGVNTEAFF. CDR3 nucleotide sequence: TGCGCCAGCAGCTTGGTAGGGGTGAACACTGAAGCTTTCTTT.

This chain uses TRBV10-3 with TRBJ2-4, with 10 bases fitting TRBD1. The length of the CDR3 is 16 residues. Germline V gives CDR1 ENHRY, CDR2 SYGVKD. V gave up 4 bases and J gave up 0 bases; unmatched junction bases: 3. CDR3 nucleotides: TGTGCCATCAGTGTCGGGACAGGGGTAGCCAAAAACATTCAGTACTTC. Its translation: CAISVGTGVAKNIQYF.

The chain employs TRBV7-3 and TRBJ2-3, with D perhaps TRBD2 (6 bases). V was pared by 5 bases and J by 2 bases, with 14 bases between. Germline V gene data show CDR1 as SGHTA and CDR2 as FQGTGA. The CDR3 loop spans 15 amino acids. The DNA for the CDR3 is TGTGCCAGCAGCCCCCTCGGGGGAACCACAGATACGCAGTATTTT. Translation: CASSPLGGTTDTQYF.

This sequence joins TRBV6-6 and TRBJ1-1, with D uncertain. The germline V gene has CDR1 MNHNY and CDR2 SVGAGI (reference sequence). Trimming removed 4 bases from V and 1 base from J, with 4 bases in between. This CDR3 comprises 12 residues. CDR3 nucleotides: TGTGCCAGCAGTTGGGGGAACACTGAAGCTTTCTTT. Encoded protein: CASSWGNTEAFF.